What follows are 15 T cell receptor beta chains derived from one specimen sequenced in a study of T cells in pancreatic ductal adenocarcinoma. Selected pancreatic ductal adenocarcinoma patients had undergone surgery without neoadjuvant therapy. Sequencing used immunoSEQ multiplex PCR; TCRdb keeps in-frame clones, though not all of them. The sample holds about 98,000 clones, about 95% seen once. Sequenced input: PBMCs. The receptors derive from a human donor with pancreatic ductal adenocarcinoma.

This clone has just one count. The V gene is TRBV7-9, the J gene TRBJ2-7; possibly TRBD1 for D (5 bases). CDR1 and CDR2 (germline): SEHNR, FQNEAQ (reference sequence). The CDR3 loop spans 15 amino acids. V shed 5 bases and J shed 5 bases, with 19 bases lying between them. CDR3 amino acids: CASSRLDRPPDEQYF. Here the CDR3 DNA reads TGTGCCAGCAGCCGCCTAGACAGACCCCCCGACGAGCAGTACTTC.

This chain connects TRBV7-9 to TRBJ2-3, with 7 bases fitting TRBD2. This CDR3 has 14 residues. Germline V gene data show CDR1 as SEHNR and CDR2 as FQNEAQ (reference sequence). V gave up 4 bases and J gave up 6 bases; unmatched junction bases: 7. The CDR3 nucleotides are TGTGCCAGCAGCTATGAGCGGGAACGGGATACGCAGTATTTT. Its protein product is CASSYERERDTQYF.

The chain employs TRBV4-3 and TRBJ2-7, with 11 bases matching TRBD2. Germline assignment: CDR1 LGHNA and CDR2 YSLEER. The V and J ends lost 0 bases and 8 bases, in that order; junction bases with no gene match: 6. The CDR3 extends over 15 amino acids. The CDR3 here is CASSQDGTSGSQQYF. CDR3 in DNA: TGCGCCAGCAGCCAAGATGGTACTAGCGGGAGTCAGCAGTACTTC.

The rearrangement uses TRBV28 and TRBJ2-7; a possible D gene is TRBD1 (5 bases). The CDR3 is made up of 16 amino acids. From germline, CDR1 is MDHEN and CDR2 SYDVKM. V lost 7 bases to trimming and J lost 2 bases, with 21 bases between them. CDR3 coding DNA: TGTGCCAGCAATCCCCCCCTGGGGCAGGGCCCCTACGAGCAGTACTTC. Protein sequence: CASNPPLGQGPYEQYF.

The gene calls are TRBV28 and TRBJ2-4, with TRBD1 matching 8 bases. J was trimmed by 1 base and V by 4 bases; bases with no gene match: 3. This CDR3 spans 15 amino acids. CDR1 MDHEN and CDR2 SYDVKM come from the germline V gene. In DNA form, the CDR3 reads TGTGCCAGCAGTTCTCGACAGGGGGCCAAAAACATTCAGTACTTC. Amino acid sequence: CASSSRQGAKNIQYF.

This clone was observed a handful of times. Within the sample, other DNA sequences also encode this same CDR3. The rearrangement links TRBV20-1 to TRBJ2-3; no reliable D call. This CDR3 comprises 11 residues. Trimming took off 5 bases at V and 5 bases at J, with 8 bases between the two ends. Germline V gene data show CDR1 as DFQATT and CDR2 as SNEGSKA (reference sequence). The CDR3 DNA follows: TGCAGTGCTTCCAGAGGAGATACGCAGTATTTT. Translation: CSASRGDTQYF.

The V call is TRBV7-3, the J call TRBJ2-5; possibly TRBD2 for D (5 bases). From germline, CDR1 is SGHTA and CDR2 FQGTGA. This CDR3 comprises 13 residues. V was shortened by 5 bases and J by 5 bases, with 12 bases between the two germline ends. CDR3 region: CASSLASQETQYF. CDR3 in DNA: TGTGCCAGCAGCCTGGCTAGCCAGGAGACCCAGTACTTC.

This chain uses TRBV18 with TRBJ2-1; 11 bases align to TRBD2. The CDR3 is 16 residues long. Germline loops: CDR1 KGHSH, CDR2 LQKENI. The J segment lost 3 bases and the V segment lost 3 bases, leaving 4 bases of the junction unmatched. The CDR3 loop reads CASSPLLAGVYNEQFF. The CDR3, as DNA: TGTGCCAGCTCACCTCTACTAGCGGGGGTCTACAATGAGCAGTTCTTC.

This clone was counted a few times. This chain joins TRBV11-2 and TRBJ2-1, with 11 bases fitting TRBD1. The germline gives CDR1 SGHAT, CDR2 FQNNGV. This CDR3 contains 15 residues. V lost 7 bases and J lost 5; bases outside the gene matches: 7. CDR3 coding DNA: TGTGCCAGCAACATAGGGACAGGGGGGGACAATGAGCAGTTCTTC. This gives the protein CASNIGTGGDNEQFF.

This chain uses TRBV6-1 with TRBJ2-2, with TRBD2 matching 7 bases. The V gene's germline CDR1 is MNHNS and CDR2 SASEGT. This CDR3 is 15 amino acids long. J gave up 13 bases and V 7 bases, and 18 bases lay outside the gene matches. Written as DNA, the CDR3 is TGTGCCAGCACCGTCGGGACTATCGTAAGGTCCGGGCTGTTTTTT. Its translation is CASTVGTIVRSGLFF.

This clone was recorded a few times. The chain couples TRBV19 to TRBJ1-1; D is undetermined. Per the germline V gene, CDR1 is LNHDA and CDR2 is SQIVND (reference sequence). Trimming took 4 bases from V and 4 from J, leaving 16 bases between them. CDR3 length: 15 residues. The CDR3 is CASSSGDLGSTEAFF. The CDR3 DNA follows: TGTGCCAGTAGTAGCGGAGACCTAGGAAGCACTGAAGCTTTCTTT.

This sequence joins TRBV5-1 and TRBJ2-7, with 11 bases identical to TRBD2. Germline CDR1 and CDR2: SGHRS and YFSETQ. The junction had 10 bases not matched to a gene; V was cut back by 7 bases and J by 7 bases. The CDR3 has 14 amino acids. CDR3: CASGEQTSGIEQYF. Written as DNA, the CDR3 is TGCGCCAGCGGAGAACAGACTAGCGGGATTGAGCAGTACTTC.

The chain links TRBV19 to TRBJ1-4, with 8 nucleotides matching TRBD1. In germline, CDR1 is LNHDA, CDR2 SQIVND (reference sequence). With V trimmed by 10 bases and J by 5 bases, 9 bases remained unmatched. The CDR3 runs 14 residues. The CDR3 nucleotides are TGTGCCACCCGGAGGACAGGGCAGAATGAAAAACTGTTTTTT. Translating gives CATRRTGQNEKLFF.

V gene TRBV2 combines with J gene TRBJ2-3; D is possibly TRBD2 (6 bases). The ends were cut back, 6 bases at V and 3 bases at J, with 10 bases in the middle. CDR1 and CDR2 (germline): SNHLY, FYNNEI. The CDR3 runs to 13 residues. The CDR3 DNA is TGTGCCAGCAGAGGCGGGAAGACAGATACGCAGTATTTT. Its protein is CASRGGKTDTQYF.

The V call is TRBV10-3, the J call TRBJ2-7, with D possibly TRBD1 on 6 matching bases. CDR1 is ENHRY and CDR2 is SYGVKD in the germline V gene. There are 15 residues in the CDR3. With 2 bases removed from V and 3 bases from J, the gap between germline ends came to 14 bases. Here the CDR3 DNA reads TGTGCCATCAGTGAGGGACAGCCTTACGTCTACGAGCAGTACTTC. It translates to CAISEGQPYVYEQYF.